In its sample, the clone carrying this T cell receptor (beta chain) was seen a few times. Its antigen is unknown. These data come from a study of identical twins. Overall study results and limits: Insertions were reduced in abundant cord blood beta clonotypes but not in memory repertoires.

Germline V gene data show CDR1 as DFQATT and CDR2 as SNEGSKA (reference sequence). Deletions cut 6 bases from V and 2 bases from J, with 19 bases between. The CDR3 covers 15 residues. Each CDR3 protein is one row after TCRdb ran MiXCR on the 5' RACE reads. The sample has about 340,000 distinct CDR3 sequences; about 12% are singletons. This sample was shared with a second study, whose subject was yellow fever vaccine responses in identical twins.

The chain uses TRBV20-1 and TRBJ1-1; maybe TRBD1 (6 bases). Sequenced sample: CD8+ T cells sorted from blood. This TCR came from a woman between 18 and 30 years old in good health. Here the CDR3 DNA reads TGCAGTGCCCTAGAGATAAGGGGGGTTAACACTGAAGCTTTCTTT. It translates to CSALEIRGVNTEAFF.